The 3 T cell receptor beta chains below were found in one sample sequenced in a study of CD8 T cells in Susac syndrome (dated by TCRdb to between 2019 and 2020). Libraries were prepared through the immunoSEQ multiplex PCR assay. RNA was extracted using the RNeasy kit, and roughly 0.45 to 1 microgram was reverse transcribed with random hexamers. TCRdb's own reprocessing of the public reads used fastp at Q25 and MiXCR and kept productive beta chains. Under each unique CDR3 protein, matching rows form one entry showing the most common genes and DNA. The sample has around 160,000 distinct CDR3 sequences on record, just under 95% of them singletons. Of the sample, 0.14% falls within the top ten clones. Sequenced sample: CD4+ T cells from PBMCs. The receptors stem from a human donor in good health.

The rearrangement joins TRBV4-3 to TRBJ2-7, with D unclear. Germline CDR1 LGHNA, CDR2 YSLEER. Trimming pared 1 base from V and 1 base from J, leaving 5 bases between. The CDR3 runs 13 residues. The CDR3 loop reads CASSQAQSYEQYF. CDR3 bases: TGCGCCAGCAGCCAAGCCCAATCCTACGAGCAGTACTTC.

The chain links TRBV7-2 to TRBJ2-5; D gene ambiguous. The germline V and J ends were trimmed by 3 bases and 2 bases, with 4 bases remaining between them. The germline V gene encodes CDR1 SGHTA and CDR2 FQGNSA. CDR3 length: 12 amino acids. CDR3 nucleotide sequence: TGTGCCAGCAGCTTCGCACAAGAGACCCAGTACTTC. Encoded protein: CASSFAQETQYF.

The chain has TRBV20-1 and TRBJ2-5, with 9 bases aligning to TRBD1. Germline V gene lookup returns CDR1 DFQATT and CDR2 SNEGSKA (reference sequence). The CDR3 consists of 15 residues. Unmatched junction bases numbered 10, after V lost 5 bases and J lost 3 bases. The CDR3 here is CSAFLSRDREETQYF. The CDR3 nucleotides are TGCAGTGCTTTCCTCAGTCGGGACAGGGAAGAGACCCAGTACTTC.